The rows below give T cell receptor beta chains drawn from one sample of a study of OX40 agonist ivuxolimab in advanced cancers. Profiled with immunoSEQ multiplex PCR; TCRdb holds only in-frame clones, not every one. The sample holds 65,000 to 95,000 clones, 75% to 95% seen once. This material consisted of CD4+ or CD8+ T cells sorted from blood, taken in a trial of the OX40 agonist ivuxolimab. The receptor source for this set is an adult with an advanced solid tumor such as melanoma, head and neck, liver or kidney cancer. Each CDR3 is given with its conserved first and last residue. A D gene is named only where the DNA matches it firmly.

D | V | CDR3
TRBD2 | TRBV10-3 | CAITAGETQYF
TRBD2 | TRBV5-5 | CASSLLAETNTQYF
- | TRBV5-8 | CASIYPGTAYSNQPQHF
TRBD2 | TRBV9 | CASSPTSGRREQYF
TRBD1 | TRBV29-1 | CSVTGGLHRDEQYF
- | TRBV30 | CAWNRGPRTEAFF
- | TRBV18 | CASSPPGQGMYGYTF
TRBD2 | TRBV5-1 | CASSSGLARNEQFF
TRBD1 | TRBV19 | CASSIGQGRVEPQHF
- | TRBV19 | CASRGYGELFF
- | TRBV28 | CASSLLGNQPQHF
TRBD1 | TRBV28 | CASSLTGSYYGYTF
- | TRBV27 | CASSLRGEGNYGYTF
TRBD2 | TRBV7-8 | CASSLSVGGLNEQFF
TRBD1 | TRBV4-2 | CASSHRQGWETQYF
- | TRBV6-1 | CASSVGVYGYTF
- | TRBV5-1 | CASSLGLLDRGGNEQFF
TRBD1 | TRBV10-3 | CAISARGGVGGETQYF
- | TRBV10-1 | CASSDSASYNEQFF
- | TRBV10-3 | CAISESREGRGYTF
- | TRBV29-1 | CSTGQSAEAFF
- | TRBV5-1 | CASSSLGQAGPDTQYF
TRBD1 | TRBV28 | CASIKFHNRDRNTEAFF
TRBD1 | TRBV11-2 | CASSARQGSNEQYF
TRBD1 | TRBV12-5 | CASGLELGGGYTF
- | TRBV29-1 | CSGEGGSPTGELFF
- | TRBV7-9 | CASSFHAGEDIQYF
- | TRBV6-6 | CASRGAANTGELFF
TRBD2 | TRBV9 | CASSVGGLAGAEQYF
TRBD2 | TRBV5-1 | CASSPSGISYNEQFF
- | TRBV9 | CASSVVQGGDVEQYF
- | TRBV10-1 | CASSDTGVDHNEQFF
TRBD2 | TRBV19 | CASTPGGLSGSHHEQFF
- | TRBV12-2 | CASRLAPRAISNNEQFF
- | TRBV6-6 | CASSYGGEQFF
- | TRBV6-5 | CASTPPGGYEQYF
- | TRBV28 | CASTRGETQYF
- | TRBV5-1 | CASSLETMNTEAFF
- | TRBV2 | CASSVQWTSGNTIYF
- | TRBV30 | CAWSVPGGAADTIYF
TRBD2 | TRBV28 | CASSSGGRGLTYNEQFF
TRBD1 | TRBV19 | CASSTLQGVYGYTF
TRBD2 | TRBV27 | CASSLASGRSTDTQYF
TRBD2 | TRBV6-5 | CASSYQLAGFIDIQYF
- | TRBV6-5 | CASSYDTEAFF
- | TRBV7-2 | CASSLVGYGYTF
- | TRBV7-7 | CASSLGAANNEQFF
- | TRBV2 | CASRDSMNTEAFF
- | TRBV7-6 | CASSLGAGLGAGANVLTF
TRBD1 | TRBV6-1 | CASGGQGGRDNEQFF
TRBD1 | TRBV27 | CASSLWAGGDNYGYTF
- | TRBV5-4 | CASSLVGDTQYF
- | TRBV28 | CASSFSGSNQPQHF